This T cell receptor (beta chain) was found in a study of PD-1 blockade in classical Hodgkin lymphoma. Study-wide results and limits: Diversity similar to that of newly diagnosed patients was seen at baseline in complete responders.

The CDR3 runs 15 residues. Looked up from germline, CDR1 is MNHEY and CDR2 is SVGAGI. V shed 6 bases and J shed 8 bases, with 19 bases lying between them. As for time point: cycle 4 day 1 (C4D1), after six to seven weeks of nivolumab. Each patient experienced a relapse that followed autologous stem cell transplantation, and brentuximab vedotin exposure varied. TCRdb's copy holds only in-frame clones and misses some; the assay was immunoSEQ multiplex PCR. The sample has about 25,000 clones, about 72% seen once. Comments on this clone: Its antigen remains unknown.

The source is a human donor with classical Hodgkin lymphoma. The chain recombines TRBV6-5 with TRBJ1-4, with D perhaps TRBD1 (5 bases). The source material was peripheral blood mononuclear cells (PBMCs), sampled before the fourth cycle of nivolumab. The DNA for the CDR3 is TGTGCCAGCAGCTTAACTTCAGGGCTGGGAGAAAAACTGTTTTTT. Its translation is CASSLTSGLGEKLFF.